The 29 T cell receptor beta chains listed next were all sequenced from one sample in a study of blood T cell repertoires in COVID-19 (dated by TCRdb to 2019 to 2021). Preparation of the library involved the immunoSEQ multiplex PCR assay. TCRdb provides this immuneACCESS table in a form limited to in-frame rearrangements. Some clones are lacking; in checked studies, under half of them reflect an unresolved V gene, and why the rest are absent is not known. The sample table records about 330,000 clones; around 87% of these occur just once. The ten largest make up roughly 5.2% of the sample. The sequenced sample was PBMCs or T cells enriched from blood (not recorded which). Receptor source: a woman in her twenties or thirties who had recovered from COVID-19.

This clone appeared a single time. The CDR3 sequence is CASSPDRGSYTF. DNA for the CDR3: TGTGCCAGCTCACCCGACAGGGGTAGCTACACCTTC. V gene TRBV18 combines with J gene TRBJ1-2, with 8 bases identical to TRBD1. From germline, CDR1 is KGHSH and CDR2 LQKENI. CDR3 size: 12 residues. J was trimmed by 9 bases and V by 3 bases; bases with no gene match: 3.

J is TRBJ1-1 and V is TRBV5-4; 8 positions agree with TRBD1. V gave up 0 bases and J gave up 10 bases; unmatched junction bases: 8. The CDR3 runs 14 residues. From germline, CDR1 is SGHNT and CDR2 YYREEE (reference sequence). The CDR3 sequence: CASSLEGQAIGAFF. The CDR3 region has the DNA TGTGCCAGCAGCTTGGAGGGACAGGCGATAGGAGCTTTCTTT.

This rearrangement joins TRBV5-6 to TRBJ1-1; possibly TRBD1 for D (5 bases). Germline assignment: CDR1 SGHDT and CDR2 YYEEEE. This CDR3 contains 17 residues. The V end was cut by 0 bases, the J end by 1 base, with 16 bases between. The CDR3 reads CASSLEGTLGTNTEAFF. CDR3 DNA sequence: TGTGCCAGCAGCTTGGAAGGGACTCTGGGGACGAACACTGAAGCTTTCTTT. Full variable domain (missing parts from reference TRBV5-6 and TRBJ1-1): DAGVTQSPTHLIKTRGQQVTLRCSPKSGHDTVSWYQQALGQGPQFIFQYYEEEERQRGNFPDRFSGHQFPNYSSELNVNALLLGDSALYLCASSLEGTLGTNTEAFFGQGTRLTVV.

This clone was found once. The rearrangement links TRBV19 to TRBJ1-2, with 9 bases lining up with TRBD1. This CDR3 has 16 residues. CDR1 and CDR2 (germline): LNHDA, SQIVND (reference sequence). Trimming cost V 5 bases and J 8 bases; bases outside gene matches: 15. In DNA form, the CDR3 reads TGTGCCAGTAGTCTCGTCCCGGGACAGGGCCTGGAAGGCTACACCTTC. Its protein is CASSLVPGQGLEGYTF.

Here the CDR3 reads CASTTNTGGPSYEQYF. The DNA for the CDR3 is TGCGCCAGCACCACCAACACAGGGGGTCCCTCCTACGAGCAGTACTTC. V is TRBV5-1 and J is TRBJ2-7; TRBD1 agrees at 8 bases. Germline CDR1 reads SGHRS; CDR2 reads YFSETQ. Trimming at V came to 6 bases and at J to 0 bases, leaving 11 bases not matched to a gene. The CDR3 is 16 amino acids.

Only a few counts were recorded for this clone. The rearrangement links TRBV5-1 to TRBJ1-1; D remains ambiguous. The germline V gene encodes CDR1 SGHRS and CDR2 YFSETQ. The CDR3 is made up of 16 amino acids. V shed 3 bases and J shed 0 bases, with 15 bases lying between them. The CDR3 loop reads CASSSHYSLLNTEAFF. CDR3 nucleotides: TGCGCCAGCAGCTCACATTACAGCCTTCTGAACACTGAAGCTTTCTTT.

The chain uses TRBV19 and TRBJ2-7; D is possibly TRBD1 (6 bases). The CDR3 contains 13 residues. Trimming stripped 10 bases from V and 3 bases from J, with 16 bases between. Germline-derived CDR1 and CDR2 are LNHDA and SQIVND (reference sequence). CDR3 DNA sequence: TGTGCCACCGAGGACAGTCAGAACTACGAGCAGTACTTC. Residues: CATEDSQNYEQYF.

V gene TRBV11-3 combines with J gene TRBJ1-1; D not resolved. CDR3 length equals 16 residues. V was pared by 0 bases and J by 3 bases, with 14 bases between. CDR1 SGHNT and CDR2 YENEEA come from the germline V gene. Written as DNA, the CDR3 is TGTGCCAGCAGCTTAGATCATGGAGGGAGACACACTGAAGCTTTCTTT. Translated: CASSLDHGGRHTEAFF.

V usage is TRBV11-2 and J usage is TRBJ2-3; 13 nucleotides match TRBD2. The V gene end was trimmed by 4 bases and the J gene end by 3 bases; junction bases not matched to a gene: 10. The V gene's germline CDR1 is SGHAT and CDR2 FQNNGV. The CDR3 extends over 18 amino acids. The CDR3 bases are TGTGCCAGCAGCTCAGCTCCGGGACTAGCGGGGAGTACAGATACGCAGTATTTT. It yields the protein CASSSAPGLAGSTDTQYF.

V is TRBV19 and J is TRBJ1-2; a possible D gene is TRBD1 (6 bases). Germline CDR1 is LNHDA and CDR2 is SQIVND (reference sequence). This CDR3 has 14 residues. Trimming stripped 5 bases from V and 4 bases from J, with 14 bases between. CDR3 amino acids: CASSHTGSGYGYTF. The CDR3 DNA reads as TGTGCCAGTAGTCACACAGGGAGCGGCTATGGCTACACCTTC.

This chain links TRBV7-2 with TRBJ1-1, with TRBD1 matching 8 bases. CDR1 and CDR2 (germline): SGHTA, FQGNSA. The J segment lost 8 bases and the V segment lost 5 bases, leaving 10 bases of the junction unmatched. This CDR3 comprises 14 residues. CDR3 bases: TGTGCCAGCAGCCTGACCAGGGGGCTCGAGGAAGCTTTCTTT. It yields the protein CASSLTRGLEEAFF. The full variable domain, with the rest looked up from reference TRBV7-2 and TRBJ1-1, is GAGVSQSPSNKVTEKGKDVELRCDPISGHTALYWYRQSLGQGLEFLIYFQGNSAPDKSGLPSDRFSAERTGGSVSTLTIQRTQQEDSAVYLCASSLTRGLEEAFFGQGTRLTVV.

This chain connects TRBV3-1 (or the pseudogene TRBV3-2) to TRBJ2-7; tentatively, D is TRBD2 (5 bases). Between the trimmed V and J ends, which lost 1 base and 6 bases, there was a span of 10 bases. CDR3 length equals 13 residues. CDR1 is LGHDT and CDR2 is YNNKEL in the germline V gene (reference sequence). The CDR3: CASSQVHAGEQYF. The CDR3 bases are TGTGCCAGCAGCCAAGTTCACGCGGGCGAGCAGTACTTC.

The chain couples TRBV29-1 to TRBJ2-3; 8 bases align to TRBD2. CDR1 is SQVTM and CDR2 is ANQGSEA in the germline V gene. CDR3 length: 16 amino acids. The J segment lost 0 bases and the V segment lost 4 bases, leaving 9 bases of the junction unmatched. The CDR3 sequence is CSVVGSGAFSTDTQYF. CDR3 sequence (DNA): TGCAGCGTTGTTGGTAGCGGGGCGTTTAGCACAGATACGCAGTATTTT.

V usage is TRBV10-3 and J usage is TRBJ1-3, with 9 nucleotides matching TRBD1. Germline V gene sequence: CDR1 ENHRY, CDR2 SYGVKD. V trimming: 6 bases; J trimming: 5 bases; junction bases outside the gene matches: 2. The CDR3 extends over 13 amino acids. CDR3 coding DNA: TGTGCCATCAGCGGACAGGGGAGAAACACCATATATTTT. Its protein product is CAISGQGRNTIYF.

The chain links TRBV4-3 to TRBJ2-7; 8 bases align to TRBD1. Losses at the gene ends were 3 bases for V and 7 bases for J; bases not matched to a gene: 5. Looked up from germline, CDR1 is LGHNA and CDR2 is YSLEER. The CDR3 sequence is 13 residues long. The CDR3 region is CASSHRTGQEQYF. DNA of the CDR3: TGCGCCAGCAGCCACCGGACAGGGCAAGAGCAGTACTTC.

With regard to this clone: A junction end diverges from the germline sequence, so it may reflect a read error. This chain connects TRBV9 to TRBJ1-2; 9 bases match TRBD1. Germline V gives CDR1 SGDLS, CDR2 YYNGEE. The CDR3 consists of 14 residues. The CDR3: CAGSVEGQGYGYTF. Here the CDR3 DNA reads TGTGCCGGCAGCGTAGAGGGACAGGGCTATGGCTACACCTTC. The full variable domain, in which reference TRBV9 and TRBJ1-2 provide the parts outside the CDR3, is DSGVTQTPKHLITATGQRVTLRCSPRSGDLSVYWYQQSLDQGLQFLIQYYNGEERAKGNILERFSAQQFPDLHSELNLSSLELGDSALYFCAGSVEGQGYGYTFGSGTRLTVV.

The chain is built from TRBV2 and TRBJ2-1, with D perhaps TRBD1 (6 bases). The germline V gene has CDR1 SNHLY and CDR2 FYNNEI. Trimming pared 3 bases from V and 3 bases from J, leaving 12 bases between. The CDR3 is 15 amino acids. The CDR3, as DNA: TGTGCCAGCAGTGAGGACAGCTCGATCTACAATGAGCAGTTCTTC. Protein sequence: CASSEDSSIYNEQFF.

In this sample, this clone is medium-sized. This chain joins TRBV4-1 and TRBJ1-6; TRBD1 is a possible D gene (6 bases). Germline V gives CDR1 MGHRA, CDR2 YSYEKL. The V end was cut by 5 bases, the J end by 2 bases, with 10 bases between. This CDR3 is built from 15 residues. CDR3: CASSVRQAYNSPLHF. The CDR3 DNA reads TGCGCCAGCAGCGTAAGACAGGCCTATAATTCACCCCTCCACTTT.

This chain joins TRBV20-1 and TRBJ2-7; TRBD2 matches at 11 bases. V gave up 3 bases and J gave up 2 bases; unmatched junction bases: 6. The CDR3 is 15 residues long. Germline lookup yields CDR1 DFQATT and CDR2 SNEGSKA (reference sequence). The CDR3 DNA sequence: TGCAGTGCTAGTTATCCTAGCGGGGGGACCTACGAGCAGTACTTC. Amino acid sequence: CSASYPSGGTYEQYF.

The gene calls are TRBV18 and TRBJ1-1; 7 bases agree with TRBD1. The ends lost 6 bases at V and 1 base at J; junction bases unmatched: 8. Per the germline V gene, CDR1 is KGHSH and CDR2 is LQKENI. The CDR3 has 15 amino acids. The CDR3 coding sequence is TGTGCCAGCTCGCCCGAGGGGGCGGGGAACACTGAAGCTTTCTTT. The encoded protein is CASSPEGAGNTEAFF.

This chain connects TRBV14 to TRBJ2-2, with D perhaps matching TRBD1 (6 bases). Germline CDR1 SGHDN, CDR2 FVKESK. V was clipped by 0 bases and J by 1 base, with 12 bases between them. This CDR3 is built from 17 residues. The CDR3, as DNA: TGTGCCAGCAGCCAAGATTGGAACAGGGAGAACACCGGGGAGCTGTTTTTT. Translated, it gives CASSQDWNRENTGELFF. The full variable domain, with the rest looked up from reference TRBV14 and TRBJ2-2, is EAGVTQFPSHSVIEKGQTVTLRCDPISGHDNLYWYRRVMGKEIKFLLHFVKESKQDESGMPNNRFLAERTGGTYSTLKVQPAELEDSGVYFCASSQDWNRENTGELFFGEGSRLTVL.

V gene TRBV6-1 combines with J gene TRBJ1-2; TRBD1 agrees at 8 bases. V gave up 2 bases and J gave up 4 bases; unmatched junction bases: 3. Per germline, CDR1 MNHNS and CDR2 SASEGT. The length of the CDR3 is 14 residues. The CDR3 reads CASSERTGIYGYTF. CDR3 nucleotides: TGTGCCAGCAGTGAACGGACAGGGATCTATGGCTACACCTTC.

This sequence joins TRBV23-1 and TRBJ1-5, with 7 positions matching TRBD1. TRBV23-1 counts as an open reading frame of uncertain function. This CDR3 is 17 amino acids long. J gave up 5 bases and V 0 bases, and 10 bases lay outside the gene matches. The CDR3 DNA is TGCGCCAGCAGTCAATCCTCCCCTGGACAGGAATATCAGCCCCAGCATTTT. Residues: CASSQSSPGQEYQPQHF.

The rearrangement uses TRBV7-8 and TRBJ2-1; 8 bases match TRBD1. V lost 5 bases, J lost 9 bases, and 18 bases stayed unmatched. This CDR3 region has 17 residues. The V gene's germline CDR1 is SGHVS and CDR2 FQNEAQ. The CDR3 coding sequence is TGTGCCAGCAGCACCGGGAAGGGCAGGGGGCGCGACGGTGAGCAGTTCTTC. Protein: CASSTGKGRGRDGEQFF.

The V gene is TRBV13, the J gene TRBJ1-6, with TRBD1 matching over 9 bases. V trimming: 4 bases; J trimming: 8 bases; junction bases outside the gene matches: 6. The germline gives CDR1 PRHDT, CDR2 FYEKMQ (reference sequence). This CDR3 comprises 15 residues. The CDR3 loop is CASSSGGDRDSPLHF. For the CDR3, the DNA is TGTGCCAGCAGCTCCGGGGGGGACAGGGATTCACCCCTCCACTTT. Full variable domain (missing parts from reference TRBV13 and TRBJ1-6): AAGVIQSPRHLIKEKRETATLKCYPIPRHDTVYWYQQGPGQDPQFLISFYEKMQSDKGSIPDRFSAQQFSDYHSELNMSSLELGDSALYFCASSSGGDRDSPLHFGNGTRLTVT.

The rearrangement uses TRBV29-1 and TRBJ2-7; D might be TRBD2 (5 bases). From germline, CDR1 is SQVTM and CDR2 ANQGSEA. There are 13 residues in the CDR3. The germline V and J ends were trimmed by 4 bases and 2 bases, with 12 bases remaining between them. In DNA, the CDR3 is TGCAGCGTTGTTAAGGGAGAGGCCTACGAGCAGTACTTC. It encodes CSVVKGEAYEQYF.

V usage is TRBV5-1 and J usage is TRBJ1-5, with TRBD1 as a possible D gene (5 bases). Trimming took 3 bases from V and 3 from J, leaving 16 bases between them. Per germline, CDR1 SGHRS and CDR2 YFSETQ. This CDR3 is 16 amino acids long. For the CDR3, the DNA is TGCGCCAGCAGCTCCGGGGAGGGGCGAAACAATCAGCCCCAGCATTTT. Translating it yields CASSSGEGRNNQPQHF.

There are a few counts of this clone. CDR3 in DNA: TGTGCCAGCAGCGGGACTAGCGGGGGGGCCGGCACAGATACGCAGTATTTT. Its translation: CASSGTSGGAGTDTQYF. This chain connects TRBV9 to TRBJ2-3; 15 bases line up with TRBD2. Germline V gene sequence: CDR1 SGDLS, CDR2 YYNGEE. CDR3 length equals 17 residues. With 3 bases clipped from V and 1 base from J, the junction kept 3 bases outside the gene matches.

The chain carries TRBV11-2 and TRBJ1-1, with D possibly matching TRBD1 (6 bases). Germline V gene lookup returns CDR1 SGHAT and CDR2 FQNNGV. The CDR3 is made up of 12 amino acids. Trimming cost V 5 bases and J 6 bases, with 10 bases left between them. The CDR3 bases are TGTGCCAGCAGCCCCGGACAGTCTGAAGCTTTCTTT. Protein: CASSPGQSEAFF.